These T cell receptor beta chains were read from a single sample in a study of blood T cell repertoires in COVID-19. Libraries were prepared by immunoSEQ multiplex PCR; TCRdb keeps only in-frame clonotypes and omits some of them. The sample carries under 400,000 clones, roughly 86% recorded once. The sequencing sample was made of peripheral blood. Receptor source: a woman under 40 with COVID-19, enrolled during active disease. Each CDR3 is given with its conserved first and last residue. The D gene is left open where the match is weak. The listing skips clone size in some rows; elsewhere it reads once, few, many or a size class.

V gene: TRBV5-4; D gene: NA; clone size: NA; J gene: TRBJ2-7; CDR3 DNA: TGTGCCAGCAGGATACCGACTTACGAGCAGTACTTC; CDR3 protein: CASRIPTYEQYF
V gene: TRBV5-6; D gene: TRBD2; clone size: NA; J gene: TRBJ2-7; CDR3 DNA: TGTGCCAGCAGCTTGGAAGCGGGAGTTCAGTACTTC; CDR3 protein: CASSLEAGVQYF
V gene: TRBV19; D gene: TRBD1; clone size: NA; J gene: TRBJ1-1; CDR3 DNA: TGTGCCAGTACCGGGACAGGGGGCACTGAAGCTTTCTTT; CDR3 protein: CASTGTGGTEAFF
V gene: TRBV7-2; D gene: NA; clone size: NA; J gene: TRBJ2-2; CDR3 DNA: TGTGCCAGCAGCTTACCTCTTTACACCGGGGAGCTGTTTTTT; CDR3 protein: CASSLPLYTGELFF
V gene: TRBV28; D gene: TRBD1; clone size: NA; J gene: TRBJ1-5; CDR3 DNA: TGTGCCAGCAGTTTGCGGACAGGGCGAAATCAGCCCCAGCATTTT; CDR3 protein: CASSLRTGRNQPQHF
V gene: TRBV4-1; D gene: NA; clone size: NA; J gene: TRBJ2-7; CDR3 DNA: TGCGCCAGCAGCCAAGAAAGGCAGGGGTTCAACGAGCAGTACTTC; CDR3 protein: CASSQERQGFNEQYF
V gene: TRBV5-1; D gene: TRBD1; clone size: NA; J gene: TRBJ2-7; CDR3 DNA: TGCGCCAGCAGCGACGGACAGGGGGTCGACGAGCAGTACTTC; CDR3 protein: CASSDGQGVDEQYF
V gene: TRBV11-2; D gene: TRBD2; clone size: NA; J gene: TRBJ2-7; CDR3 DNA: TGTGCCAGCAGCTTAGATCTAAGGGCGGGAGCCTACGAGCAGTACTTC; CDR3 protein: CASSLDLRAGAYEQYF
V gene: TRBV15; D gene: TRBD2; clone size: NA; J gene: TRBJ2-3; CDR3 DNA: TGTGCCACCACCGTCCTGACTAGCGGGGGCACAGATACGCAGTATTTT; CDR3 protein: CATTVLTSGGTDTQYF
V gene: TRBV27; D gene: NA; clone size: NA; J gene: TRBJ2-4; CDR3 DNA: TGTGCCAGCAGTCCCAGGGAAGCCAAAAACATTCAGTACTTC; CDR3 protein: CASSPREAKNIQYF
V gene: TRBV10-3; D gene: NA; clone size: NA; J gene: TRBJ1-4; CDR3 DNA: TGTGCCTCACGGTCTAATAATGAAAAACTGTTTTTT; CDR3 protein: CASRSNNEKLFF
V gene: TRBV10-3; D gene: TRBD1; clone size: few; J gene: TRBJ1-1; CDR3 DNA: TGTGCCATCAACAGACAGGGTAGGAACACTGAAGCTTTCTTT; CDR3 protein: CAINRQGRNTEAFF
V gene: TRBV19; D gene: NA; clone size: NA; J gene: TRBJ1-1; CDR3 DNA: TGTGCCAGTAGGCAGGGGCGGGGGCAAGCTTTCTTT; CDR3 protein: CASRQGRGQAFF
V gene: TRBV6-1; D gene: TRBD2; clone size: NA; J gene: TRBJ2-2; CDR3 DNA: TGTGCCAGCAGTGATGTAGCGGGAGCAGACACCGGGGAGCTGTTTTTT; CDR3 protein: CASSDVAGADTGELFF
V gene: TRBV6-4; D gene: NA; clone size: NA; J gene: TRBJ2-1; CDR3 DNA: TGTGCCAGCAGTGACTCGAGGACTCGCAATGAGCAGTTCTTC; CDR3 protein: CASSDSRTRNEQFF
V gene: TRBV5-1; D gene: NA; clone size: NA; J gene: TRBJ1-6; CDR3 DNA: TGCGCCAGCAGCCTAATACAGGGCTCACCCCTCCACTTT; CDR3 protein: CASSLIQGSPLHF
V gene: TRBV4-3; D gene: TRBD1; clone size: NA; J gene: TRBJ1-2; CDR3 DNA: TGCGCCAGCAGCCAAGATTCCGGACAGGGGGTGGGGTATGGCTACACCTTC; CDR3 protein: CASSQDSGQGVGYGYTF
V gene: TRBV6-4; D gene: TRBD1; clone size: NA; J gene: TRBJ2-6; CDR3 DNA: TGTGCCAGCAGTGACACAGGGGGCGCTGGGGCCAACGTCCTGACTTTC; CDR3 protein: CASSDTGGAGANVLTF